A single sample gave rise to the 10 T cell receptor beta chains below, sequenced in a study of cytomegalovirus exposure and HLA in healthy donors (dated by TCRdb to the late 2010s). The method was the immunoSEQ multiplex PCR assay. A mixture of 60 forward primers for TCR Vbeta segments and 13 reverse primers for TCR Jbeta segments was used in the multiplex PCR. Imported from immuneACCESS, the table was reduced by TCRdb to in-frame sequences with V and J called. These copies leave out some clones; in studies compared against another copy, an unresolved V gene accounts for under half, and the cause of the remainder is not known. The sample table records about 150,000 clones; nearly 80% of these occur just once. Of the sample, approximately 15% falls within the top ten clones. The sample taken for sequencing was PBMCs. The receptor source for this set is a woman aged 40 to 55 in good health and CMV-seronegative.

This clone was recorded a few times. The V and J genes are TRBV6-5 and TRBJ2-7; a possible D gene is TRBD1 (6 bases). Germline CDR1 and CDR2: MNHEY and SVGAGI. CDR3 length: 13 amino acids. V was cut by 0 bases and J by 4 bases, with 7 bases left in between. The CDR3: CASSYSGQYEQYF. The DNA for the CDR3 is TGTGCCAGCAGTTACTCGGGACAATACGAGCAGTACTTC.

The chain joins TRBV25-1 to TRBJ1-3, with D unclear. V was clipped by 3 bases and J by 3 bases, with 15 bases between them. Germline V lookup: CDR1 MGHDK, CDR2 SYGVNS. This CDR3 is 16 amino acids long. The CDR3 DNA reads TGTGCCAGCAGTGATTGGACGGGAGAGGATGGAAACACCATATATTTT. It specifies CASSDWTGEDGNTIYF.

The chain carries TRBV5-6 and TRBJ2-3; 10 bases line up with TRBD2. CDR3 length: 16 residues. Trimming cost V 2 bases and J 1 base; bases outside gene matches: 4. Germline V gives CDR1 SGHDT, CDR2 YYEEEE. The CDR3 sequence: CASSFGLAGGTDTQYF. CDR3 DNA sequence: TGTGCCAGCAGCTTTGGGCTAGCGGGGGGCACAGATACGCAGTATTTT.

V usage is TRBV5-8 and J usage is TRBJ2-7; D remains ambiguous. Trimming left V 6 bases short and J 4 bases short, with 11 bases between. The CDR3 is 12 residues long. From germline, CDR1 is SGHTS and CDR2 YDEGEE. CDR3 amino acids: CASTRNTYEQYF. CDR3 coding DNA: TGTGCCAGCACCCGCAATACTTACGAGCAGTACTTC.

The V gene is TRBV5-1, the J gene TRBJ2-1; 7 bases are a match to TRBD1. This CDR3 has 15 amino acids. Losses at the gene ends were 2 bases for V and 8 bases for J; bases not matched to a gene: 10. Germline assignment: CDR1 SGHRS and CDR2 YFSETQ. In nucleotides, the CDR3 is TGCGCCAGCAGCTTAACGGCAGGGGGTCGGGATGAGCAGTTCTTC. Residues: CASSLTAGGRDEQFF.

The CDR3 DNA reads as TGTGCCAGCACCAAGGGGGTCCTTAACTATGGCTACACCTTC. It encodes CASTKGVLNYGYTF. The V gene is TRBV6-5, the J gene TRBJ1-2; D is possibly TRBD1 (6 bases). From germline, CDR1 is MNHEY and CDR2 SVGAGI. Trimming cost V 7 bases and J 1 base, with 13 bases left between them. CDR3 length: 14 amino acids.

J is TRBJ1-1 and V is TRBV7-2; 8 positions agree with TRBD1. This CDR3 is built from 15 residues. The trim removed 5 bases at V and 4 bases at J, leaving 9 bases unmatched. From germline, CDR1 is SGHTA and CDR2 FQGNSA. The CDR3 nucleotides are TGTGCCAGCAGCGCCGACAGGGGTCGGGGCACTGAAGCTTTCTTT. As protein: CASSADRGRGTEAFF. Based on the CDR3 plus reference TRBV7-2 and TRBJ1-1, the full variable domain is GAGVSQSPSNKVTEKGKDVELRCDPISGHTALYWYRQSLGQGLEFLIYFQGNSAPDKSGLPSDRFSAERTGGSVSTLTIQRTQQEDSAVYLCASSADRGRGTEAFFGQGTRLTVV.

V is TRBV7-2 and J is TRBJ2-1; D may be TRBD2 (6 bases). Trimming pared 1 base from V and 4 bases from J, leaving 11 bases between. CDR1 is SGHTA, CDR2 FQGNSA, per germline. This CDR3 has 15 amino acids. The CDR3 DNA is TGTGCCAGCAGCTTAGTGGGTAGCGGTTACAATGAGCAGTTCTTC. Its translation: CASSLVGSGYNEQFF.

This clone was seen more than once but under ten times. J is TRBJ2-1 and V is TRBV7-2, with a possible D match to TRBD2 (5 bases). The CDR3 contains 16 residues. Germline-derived CDR1 and CDR2 are SGHTA and FQGNSA. V was trimmed by 5 bases and J by 8 bases, leaving 22 bases between them. CDR3 region: CASSPDSGGSTDEQFF. CDR3 nucleotide sequence: TGTGCCAGCAGCCCCGATTCGGGCGGGTCGACGGATGAGCAGTTCTTC.

The rearrangement uses TRBV19 and TRBJ1-2; D ambiguous. The CDR3 loop spans 15 amino acids. Germline CDR1 is LNHDA and CDR2 is SQIVND (reference sequence). The germline V and J ends were trimmed by 9 bases and 0 bases, with 17 bases remaining between them. The CDR3 nucleotides are TGTGCCAGCCGTCCGGGGTTAGTTGCTAACTATGGCTACACCTTC. This encodes CASRPGLVANYGYTF.